The rows below give T cell receptor beta chains drawn from one sample of a study of blood T cell repertoires in COVID-19. Here immunoSEQ multiplex PCR was the method, and the copy in TCRdb shows in-frame clones only, minus some. The sample lists roughly 40,000 clones, 92% occurring once. Sequencing was carried out using peripheral blood. All receptors come from a man aged 50 or older with active COVID-19. Both conserved end residues are trimmed from each CDR3.

CDR3aa	j_gene	v_gene
ASSLSRNNQPQH	TRBJ1-5	TRBV27
ASSLAASSPSDEQF	TRBJ2-1	TRBV5-1
ASSLVGETQY	TRBJ2-5	TRBV7-9
ASSLGSRRTNEKLF	TRBJ1-4	TRBV28
ASSAYPGWGGDNQPQH	TRBJ1-5	TRBV6-1
ASRDSGLAYGYT	TRBJ1-2	TRBV28
SASAGGGSPLH	TRBJ1-6	TRBV20-1
ASSAGGQWYEQY	TRBJ2-7	TRBV19
ATSDGRGQGAGKLF	TRBJ1-4	TRBV24-1
ASSLGRGDTEAF	TRBJ1-1	TRBV5-1
SVERGRGTGELF	TRBJ2-2	TRBV29-1
AGGSGTGVTGELF	TRBJ2-2	TRBV30
ASSQRATGSSYNSPLH	TRBJ1-6	TRBV3-1/TRBV3-2
ASSFSDRAANVLT	TRBJ2-6	TRBV7-9
ASSYSGANNGELF	TRBJ2-2	TRBV3-1/TRBV3-2
ASRGTENTEAF	TRBJ1-1	TRBV6-5
ASSQGNGVEKLF	TRBJ1-4	TRBV11-2
ASRYRGQGF	TRBJ2-1	TRBV6-5
AISVDRGGNNEQF	TRBJ2-1	TRBV10-3
ASSSGTPTYEQY	TRBJ2-7	TRBV7-2
SVEVGQGTNEKLF	TRBJ1-4	TRBV29-1